This TCR beta chain was sequenced during a study of T cells after yellow fever vaccination. Points from the study as a whole: It was a small share of clonotypes that appeared in both CD4 and CD8 compartments.

From the 5' RACE reads, TCRdb called clonotypes with MiXCR, one entry per CDR3 protein. The sample contains 450,000 to 650,000 distinct CDR3 sequences, less than 15% of which appear only once. The CDR3 sequence is 16 residues long. V lost 3 bases and J lost 6; bases outside the gene matches: 8. With regard to this clonotype: Its antigen remains unidentified.

The receptor was isolated from a man under 40 who received the YFV17D yellow fever vaccine. Sequenced material: PBMCs, taken on the day of the yellow fever booster vaccination. The V gene is TRBV12-3 or TRBV12-4, the J gene TRBJ2-1; 10 bases fit TRBD1. In nucleotides, the CDR3 is TGTGCCAGCAGTTTTAGAGGGACAGGGGCGGTCAATGAGCAGTTCTTC. Its protein is CASSFRGTGAVNEQFF.